This TCR beta chain was captured by sequencing in a study of regulatory T cells in long-lasting Graves disease. Time point in this sample: newly diagnosed GD, antithyroid drugs for less than 3 months. Following extraction of RNA from PBMCs, that RNA was used to make the TCR library. Patient provenance is recorded as an endocrinology department in Xi'an, China. Arm-PCR of CDR3 regions with iRepertoire HTBI primers generated TCR beta libraries. MiXCR, run by TCRdb on the multiplex PCR reads, gives a single entry per CDR3 protein. The sample lists approximately 300,000 distinct CDR3 sequences, over 15% occurring once. This clonotype came up many times. This receptor was identified in a female donor with Graves disease. The material was peripheral blood mononuclear cells (PBMCs), obtained at new diagnosis, from a patient treated with antithyroid drugs.

The chain's CDR3 is CASSLAADYYGYTF. The CDR3 nucleotides read TGCGCCAGCAGCTTGGCGGCAGACTACTATGGCTACACCTTC. The gene calls are TRBV5-1 and TRBJ1-2; D gene unclear. The CDR3 runs 14 residues. With 0 bases removed from V and 3 bases from J, the gap between germline ends came to 9 bases. Germline V gives CDR1 SGHRS, CDR2 YFSETQ.